Below are 22 T cell receptor beta chains sequenced from a single sample in a study of T cell changes during pregnancy in multiple sclerosis. Generated by immunoSEQ multiplex PCR, the TCRdb table keeps only in-frame clones and is missing some. The table includes approximately 66,000 clones, around 92% detected once. The sample here was peripheral blood, taken in the third trimester of pregnancy. These receptors all stem from a female donor in good health, enrolled as a control in a pregnancy study.

The J gene is TRBJ2-7, the V gene TRBV10-2; 8 nucleotides align to TRBD2. Germline V lookup: CDR1 WSHSY, CDR2 SAAADI. V lost 8 bases, J lost 3 bases, and 15 bases stayed unmatched. The CDR3 contains 16 residues. Here the CDR3 reads CASWSGGASGNYEQYF. The CDR3 DNA sequence: TGCGCCAGCTGGAGCGGGGGAGCTTCAGGGAACTACGAGCAGTACTTC.

The chain has TRBV6-1 and TRBJ2-1; TRBD1 matches at 8 bases. Germline trimming cut 8 bases from V and 5 bases from J; bases unmatched to any gene: 8. The CDR3 contains 14 residues. The V gene's germline CDR1 is MNHNS and CDR2 SASEGT. The CDR3 DNA reads as TGTGCCAGCCTAGGGACAGGAGGTCACAATGAGCAGTTCTTC. It is translated as CASLGTGGHNEQFF.

The CDR3 region has the DNA TGTGCCAGTAGTCCTAATACAGGGGAAAGAGGGCAGCCCCAGCATTTT. Translated, it gives CASSPNTGERGQPQHF. This chain links TRBV19 with TRBJ1-5; 7 bases are a match to TRBD1. V dropped 5 bases and J dropped 7; count of bases not matched to a gene: 14. The CDR3 contains 16 residues. In germline, CDR1 is LNHDA, CDR2 SQIVND (reference sequence).

This chain uses TRBV6-5 with TRBJ2-3; 8 bases line up with TRBD2. The V gene's germline CDR1 is MNHEY and CDR2 SVGAGI. CDR3 size: 15 residues. Trimming took 6 bases from V and 4 from J; bases not matched to a gene: 9. The DNA of the CDR3 is TGTGCCAGCAGACCCAGCGGGGGCTACGCAGATACGCAGTATTTT. It codes for CASRPSGGYADTQYF.

V gene TRBV9 combines with J gene TRBJ2-1, with 14 bases lining up with TRBD2. Germline V gene lookup returns CDR1 SGDLS and CDR2 YYNGEE. With 4 bases clipped from V and 0 bases from J, the junction kept 12 bases outside the gene matches. The CDR3 length is 20 residues. As DNA, the CDR3 is TGTGCCAGCAGCCGACAAGGACTAGCGGGGGGCGAGAGCTCCTACAATGAGCAGTTCTTC. It specifies CASSRQGLAGGESSYNEQFF.

The gene calls are TRBV5-4 and TRBJ1-3; D gene uncertain. V lost 0 bases and J lost 2, with 12 bases in between. Germline V lookup: CDR1 SGHNT, CDR2 YYREEE (reference sequence). The CDR3 loop spans 16 amino acids. CDR3 in DNA: TGTGCCAGCAGCTTGGGAGCCCCTAGGACTGGAAACACCATATATTTT. This translates into CASSLGAPRTGNTIYF.

This chain joins TRBV7-8 and TRBJ2-1, with 8 bases aligning to TRBD2. Trimming took 5 bases from V and 8 from J; bases not matched to a gene: 11. Germline loops: CDR1 SGHVS, CDR2 FQNEAQ. There are 15 residues in the CDR3. For the CDR3, the DNA is TGTGCCAGCAGCGAGACTAGCGAAATAGGTGATGAGCAGTTCTTC. This encodes CASSETSEIGDEQFF.

The rearrangement uses TRBV21-1 and TRBJ2-1; TRBD1 is the table's D call and was not checked against the DNA. TRBV21-1 has pseudogene status. The length of the CDR3 is 17 residues. This CDR3 is CASSKALGRGSYNEQFF. For the CDR3, the DNA is TGTGCCAGCAGCAAAGCTCTGGGCAGGGGGTCTTACAATGAGCAGTTCTTC.

This chain uses TRBV28 with TRBJ2-1, with 11 bases identical to TRBD2. Germline CDR1 is MDHEN and CDR2 is SYDVKM. The CDR3 consists of 18 residues. Unmatched junction bases numbered 17, after V lost 6 bases and J lost 7 bases. In nucleotides, the CDR3 is TGTGCCAGCAGAAGGAAGGATTTTAGCGGGAGGGCCTGGAATGAGCAGTTCTTC. Its protein is CASRRKDFSGRAWNEQFF.

This sequence joins TRBV11-1 and TRBJ2-7; no reliable D call. CDR1 is SGHAT, CDR2 FQDESV, per germline (reference sequence). The CDR3 loop spans 14 amino acids. Trimming cost V 8 bases and J 2 bases, with 16 bases left between them. The CDR3 region is CASGLPADPYEQYF. For the CDR3, the DNA is TGTGCCAGCGGGCTACCAGCAGACCCCTACGAGCAGTACTTC.

The chain carries TRBV6-5 and TRBJ2-7; TRBD1 agrees at 9 bases. The germline CDR1 and CDR2 sequences are MNHEY and SVGAGI. V lost 4 bases and J lost 8; bases outside the gene matches: 9. CDR3 length equals 14 residues. The CDR3, as DNA: TGTGCCAGCAGTTCAGGGGACGGGACAGGGAAGCAGTACTTC. Amino acids: CASSSGDGTGKQYF.

For the CDR3, the DNA is TGTGCCAGCAGCGGAGTAGGCACTGAAGCTTTCTTT. The encoded protein is CASSGVGTEAFF. This sequence joins TRBV2 and TRBJ1-1; the D is unclear. This CDR3 is 12 amino acids long. Trimming shortened V by 6 bases and J by 4 bases, and 9 bases separated the two germline ends. Looked up from germline, CDR1 is SNHLY and CDR2 is FYNNEI.

This rearrangement joins TRBV14 to TRBJ2-1; D is uncertain. The V gene's germline CDR1 is SGHDN and CDR2 FVKESK. Trimming removed 1 base from V and 11 bases from J, with 9 bases in between. This CDR3 has 12 amino acids. CDR3 DNA sequence: TGTGCCAGCAGCCAAGCTCGAGCGAAGCAGTTCTTC. This translates into CASSQARAKQFF.

By sample share, this clone is large. The chain employs TRBV28 and TRBJ1-1, with TRBD1 identical over 7 bases. Germline V gene lookup returns CDR1 MDHEN and CDR2 SYDVKM. The junction had 9 bases not matched to a gene; V was cut back by 6 bases and J by 5 bases. The CDR3 sequence is 14 residues long. The CDR3 spells CASRDRQGKTEAFF. Here the CDR3 DNA reads TGTGCCAGCAGAGACCGACAGGGAAAAACTGAAGCTTTCTTT.

J is TRBJ2-7 and V is TRBV5-1; the D is unclear. Trimming shortened V by 0 bases and J by 6 bases, and 10 bases separated the two germline ends. Germline V gene data show CDR1 as SGHRS and CDR2 as YFSETQ. This CDR3 comprises 13 residues. The CDR3 is CASSLAAASEQYF. The CDR3, as DNA: TGCGCCAGCAGCTTGGCCGCGGCGAGCGAGCAGTACTTC.

This rearrangement joins TRBV11-2 to TRBJ2-7; D may be TRBD1 (6 bases). This CDR3 comprises 15 residues. In germline, CDR1 is SGHAT, CDR2 FQNNGV. Trimming left V 5 bases short and J 3 bases short, with 17 bases between. The CDR3: CASSTGTLTYYEQYF. DNA of the CDR3: TGTGCCAGCAGCACCGGGACACTAACTTACTACGAGCAGTACTTC.

V usage is TRBV5-4 and J usage is TRBJ2-6; 10 bases match TRBD1. J lost 3 bases, V lost 0 bases, and 6 bases had no gene match. This CDR3 contains 18 residues. Germline CDR1 and CDR2: SGHNT and YYREEE (reference sequence). The chain's CDR3 is CASSLVRQGAGGANVLTF. CDR3 sequence (DNA): TGTGCCAGCAGCTTGGTTAGACAGGGGGCCGGTGGGGCCAACGTCCTGACTTTC.

This clone has just one count. V gene TRBV7-2 combines with J gene TRBJ2-2, with 9 bases identical to TRBD1. This CDR3 spans 15 amino acids. V lost 5 bases, J lost 5 bases, and 6 bases stayed unmatched. Per the germline V gene, CDR1 is SGHTA and CDR2 is FQGNSA. The CDR3 sequence: CASSVGQGGTGELFF. The CDR3 DNA reads as TGTGCCAGCAGCGTGGGACAGGGCGGTACCGGGGAGCTGTTTTTT.

The CDR3: CASRDRAQSTDTQYF. The CDR3, as DNA: TGTGCCAGCCGGGACAGGGCCCAGAGCACAGATACGCAGTATTTT. This chain uses TRBV19 with TRBJ2-3; TRBD1 agrees at 9 bases. Germline trimming cut 9 bases from V and 0 bases from J; bases unmatched to any gene: 7. The CDR3 sequence is 15 residues long. The germline gives CDR1 LNHDA, CDR2 SQIVND (reference sequence).

The chain joins TRBV10-1 to TRBJ2-4, with 8 bases identical to TRBD2. Germline assignment: CDR1 WNHNN and CDR2 SYGVQD (reference sequence). The J segment lost 0 bases and the V segment lost 4 bases, leaving 20 bases of the junction unmatched. This CDR3 is 21 amino acids long. The CDR3 here is CASSVAGGRECCFIAKNIQYF. In DNA, the CDR3 is TGCGCCAGCAGTGTGGCGGGGGGCCGGGAGTGTTGCTTCATAGCCAAAAACATTCAGTACTTC.

The V gene is TRBV11-3, the J gene TRBJ2-3, with D perhaps TRBD2 (5 bases). V shed 1 base and J shed 2 bases, with 10 bases lying between them. The CDR3 runs to 15 residues. Germline assignment: CDR1 SGHNT and CDR2 YENEEA. CDR3 in amino acids: CASSLGASLTDTQYF. The CDR3, as DNA: TGTGCCAGCAGCTTAGGTGCTAGCCTCACAGATACGCAGTATTTT.

This rearrangement joins TRBV10-3 to TRBJ2-1; the match to TRBD1 covers 9 bases. The CDR3 runs to 15 residues. J lost 4 bases, V lost 9 bases, and 10 bases had no gene match. Germline CDR1 ENHRY, CDR2 SYGVKD. The DNA of the CDR3 is TGTGCCATACATCAAGCAGACAGGGGGTACAATGAGCAGTTCTTC. It yields the protein CAIHQADRGYNEQFF.